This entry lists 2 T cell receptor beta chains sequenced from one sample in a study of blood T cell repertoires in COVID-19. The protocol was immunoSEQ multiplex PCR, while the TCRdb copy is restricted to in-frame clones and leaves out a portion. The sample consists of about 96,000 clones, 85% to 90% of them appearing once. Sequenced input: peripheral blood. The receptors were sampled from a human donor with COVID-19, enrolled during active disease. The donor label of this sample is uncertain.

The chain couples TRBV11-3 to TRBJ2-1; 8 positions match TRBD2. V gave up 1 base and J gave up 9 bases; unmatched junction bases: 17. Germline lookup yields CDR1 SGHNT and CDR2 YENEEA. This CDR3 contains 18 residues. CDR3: CASSLVSYGRARFVEQFF. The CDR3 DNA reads TGTGCCAGCAGCTTAGTGTCCTACGGGAGGGCCAGGTTCGTTGAGCAGTTCTTC.

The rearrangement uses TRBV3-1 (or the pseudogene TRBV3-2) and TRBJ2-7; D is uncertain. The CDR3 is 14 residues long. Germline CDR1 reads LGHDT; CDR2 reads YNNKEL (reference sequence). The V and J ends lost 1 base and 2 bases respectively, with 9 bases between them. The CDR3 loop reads CASSQGRGTYEQYF. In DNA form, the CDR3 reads TGTGCCAGCAGCCAAGGTAGAGGCACCTACGAGCAGTACTTC.